Listed below are T cell receptor beta chains from one sample, sequenced in a study of shared T cell receptors in the human thymus. Sequencing used immunoSEQ multiplex PCR; TCRdb keeps in-frame clones, though not all of them. The sample includes some 700,000 clones, 80% to 90% of them seen just once. The same sample was also studied in work on human thymus T cells.

The sequenced material came from thymocytes. These TCRs come from a girl in the first two years of life with a congenital heart defect. The CDR3 runs from the conserved cysteine through the conserved F or W. D genes are given only for firm matches. Only some rows state a clone size, as once, few, many or a class for expanded clones.

D,V,J,size,CDR3,DNA
TRBD1,TRBV5-1,TRBJ1-1,once,CASSSWIRGRVNTEAFF,TGCGCCAGCAGCTCTTGGATCAGGGGGCGCGTGAACACTGAAGCTTTCTTT
TRBD1,TRBV11-2,TRBJ1-2,NA,CASSSRQGDNYGYTF,TGTGCCAGCAGCTCGAGACAGGGCGACAACTATGGCTACACCTTC
TRBD1,TRBV4-1,TRBJ2-7,NA,CASSQDLGKGADYEQYF,TGCGCCAGCAGCCAAGATCTTGGTAAGGGGGCGGACTACGAGCAGTACTTC
NA,TRBV7-9,TRBJ1-2,NA,CASSPRQDRPYYGYTF,TGTGCCAGCAGCCCCCGACAGGACAGACCCTACTATGGCTACACCTTC
TRBD1,TRBV4-1,TRBJ1-2,NA,CASSQPTGGNGYTF,TGCGCCAGCAGCCAACCAACAGGGGGCAATGGCTACACCTTC
NA,TRBV7-6,TRBJ1-5,NA,CASSSQVGVNQPQHF,TGTGCCAGCAGCTCTCAAGTAGGGGTCAATCAGCCCCAGCATTTT
NA,TRBV19,TRBJ1-5,NA,CASSILGGGSQGNQPQHF,TGTGCCAGTAGTATTTTAGGTGGAGGGTCCCAGGGCAATCAGCCCCAGCATTTT
NA,TRBV5-5,TRBJ1-4,NA,CASSLISLAGDEKLFF,TGTGCCAGCAGCTTGATTTCGTTGGCAGGGGATGAAAAACTGTTTTTT
TRBD1,TRBV5-6,TRBJ1-2,NA,CASSLVGQLNSGYTF,TGTGCCAGCAGCTTGGTGGGACAGCTGAATAGTGGCTACACCTTC
TRBD1,TRBV5-1,TRBJ2-5,NA,CASSLAGDRGRETQYF,TGCGCCAGCAGCTTGGCAGGGGACAGGGGTCGGGAGACCCAGTACTTC
NA,TRBV11-2,TRBJ1-1,NA,CASSSGQMNTEAFF,TGTGCCAGCAGTTCCGGACAGATGAACACTGAAGCTTTCTTT
TRBD1,TRBV5-5,TRBJ1-1,NA,CASSADRRRDTEAFF,TGTGCCAGCAGCGCGGACAGGCGGAGGGACACTGAAGCTTTCTTT
TRBD2,TRBV23-1,TRBJ2-1,once,CASSQSGAGGDNEQFF,TGCGCCAGCAGTCAATCAGGGGCGGGGGGGGACAATGAGCAGTTCTTC
NA,TRBV14,TRBJ1-2,NA,CASSRTKASGAYGYTF,TGTGCCAGCAGCCGGACTAAAGCGTCCGGGGCCTATGGCTACACCTTC
NA,TRBV7-6,TRBJ1-6,few,CASSLASRGNSPLHF,TGTGCCAGCAGCTTAGCGAGTAGAGGGAATTCACCCCTCCACTTT
NA,TRBV7-9,TRBJ2-3,NA,CASSTRTDTQYF,TGTGCCAGCAGCACTCGCACAGATACGCAGTATTTT
NA,TRBV9,TRBJ2-1,NA,CASSPSVIPRYNEQFF,TGTGCCAGCAGCCCCTCCGTCATTCCTCGGTACAATGAGCAGTTCTTC
NA,TRBV2,TRBJ1-1,few,CASSGTRRVRGLITAEAFF,TGTGCCAGCAGCGGAACAAGGAGGGTCAGAGGTTTAATTACCGCTGAAGCTTTCTTT
TRBD1,TRBV18,TRBJ1-2,NA,CASSPQVDRDGYTF,TGTGCCAGCTCACCCCAGGTTGACAGGGATGGCTACACCTTC
NA,TRBV9,TRBJ2-2,NA,CASSVPLAGAGTGELFF,TGTGCCAGCAGCGTACCCCTTGCAGGGGCCGGCACCGGGGAGCTGTTTTTT
NA,TRBV30,TRBJ1-5,NA,CAWSAPGLSQPQHF,TGTGCCTGGAGTGCACCAGGGTTGAGTCAGCCCCAGCATTTT
NA,TRBV10-3,TRBJ1-2,once,CAISDGRSLTFYGYTF,TGTGCCATCAGTGACGGGAGAAGCCTGACTTTTTATGGCTACACCTTC
TRBD1,TRBV7-2,TRBJ1-1,NA,CASSPTVDRMNTEAFF,TGTGCCAGCAGCCCCACAGTGGACAGGATGAACACTGAAGCTTTCTTT
NA,TRBV4-1,TRBJ2-2,NA,CASSQGEAQETGSSSAGELFF,TGCGCCAGCAGCCAAGGGGAGGCGCAAGAGACCGGGTCGTCGTCCGCCGGCGAGCTGTTTTTT